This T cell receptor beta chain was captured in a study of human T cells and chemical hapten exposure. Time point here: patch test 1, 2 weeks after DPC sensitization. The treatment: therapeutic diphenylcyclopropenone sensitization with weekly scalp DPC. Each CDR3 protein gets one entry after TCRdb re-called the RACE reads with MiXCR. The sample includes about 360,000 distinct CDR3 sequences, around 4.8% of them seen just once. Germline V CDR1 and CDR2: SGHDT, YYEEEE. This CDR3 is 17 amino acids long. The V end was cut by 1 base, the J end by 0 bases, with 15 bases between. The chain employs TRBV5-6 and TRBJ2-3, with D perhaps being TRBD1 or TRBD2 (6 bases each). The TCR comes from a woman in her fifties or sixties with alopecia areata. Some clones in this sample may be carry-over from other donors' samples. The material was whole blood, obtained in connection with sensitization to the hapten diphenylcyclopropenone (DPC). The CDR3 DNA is TGTGCCAGCAGCTTGCACGGGGGCCCTGTTAGCACAGATACGCAGTATTTT. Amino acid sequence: CASSLHGGPVSTDTQYF. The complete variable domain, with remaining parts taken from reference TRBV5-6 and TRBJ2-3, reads DAGVTQSPTHLIKTRGQQVTLRCSPKSGHDTVSWYQQALGQGPQFIFQYYEEEERQRGNFPDRFSGHQFPNYSSELNVNALLLGDSALYLCASSLHGGPVSTDTQYFGPGTRLTVL.